The rows below give T cell receptor beta chains drawn from one sample of a study of prognosis after radiotherapy for stage I lung cancer. From the multiplex PCR reads, TCRdb called clonotypes with MiXCR, one entry per CDR3 protein. The sample contains more than 7,500 distinct CDR3 sequences, approximately 67% of which appear only once. Sequenced material: PBMCs, taken before or after stereotactic body radiation therapy (not recorded which). These TCRs come from a donor over 45 with non-small cell lung cancer. The CDR3 runs from the conserved cysteine through the conserved F or W. D genes are given only for firm matches. Clone sizes are given selectively: once, few, many, or a class where the clone is expanded.

abundance: once
v_gene: TRBV28
d_gene: TRBD1
j_gene: TRBJ1-2
CDR3aa: CASSLWAGGEWYGYTF
CDR3nt: TGTGCCAGCAGTTTATGGGCAGGGGGCGAATGGTATGGCTACACCTTC

abundance: -
v_gene: TRBV20-1
d_gene: -
j_gene: TRBJ2-1
CDR3aa: CSARAMKGREQFF
CDR3nt: TGCAGTGCTAGGGCTATGAAAGGGAGGGAGCAGTTCTTC

abundance: -
v_gene: TRBV20-1
d_gene: TRBD2
j_gene: TRBJ2-1
CDR3aa: CSDPGIAGGSSYNEQFF
CDR3nt: TGCAGTGACCCCGGAATAGCGGGAGGCAGCTCCTACAATGAGCAGTTCTTC

abundance: -
v_gene: TRBV6-2/TRBV6-3
d_gene: -
j_gene: TRBJ1-2
CDR3aa: CASSEGRMGTSYGYTF
CDR3nt: TGTGCCAGCAGTGAAGGGAGAATGGGGACGAGCTATGGCTACACCTTC

abundance: medium-sized
v_gene: TRBV20-1
d_gene: -
j_gene: TRBJ2-5
CDR3aa: CSAADSLETQYF
CDR3nt: TGCAGTGCTGCCGACTCGTTAGAGACCCAGTACTTC

abundance: medium-sized
v_gene: TRBV11-2
d_gene: TRBD1
j_gene: TRBJ2-5
CDR3aa: CASSLGTGGRETQYF
CDR3nt: TGTGCCAGCAGCTTAGGGACAGGGGGCAGGGAGACCCAGTACTTC

abundance: -
v_gene: TRBV27
d_gene: -
j_gene: TRBJ2-1
CDR3aa: CASSSSQGLEQFF
CDR3nt: TGTGCCAGCAGTTCGTCACAGGGACTTGAGCAGTTCTTC

abundance: -
v_gene: TRBV30
d_gene: -
j_gene: TRBJ2-3
CDR3aa: CASTQGNTDTQYF
CDR3nt: TGTGCCTCGACCCAGGGAAACACAGATACGCAGTATTTT

abundance: -
v_gene: TRBV24-1
d_gene: -
j_gene: TRBJ1-2
CDR3aa: CATSDSGPNYGYTF
CDR3nt: TGTGCCACCAGTGACTCAGGACCGAACTATGGCTACACCTTC

abundance: medium-sized
v_gene: TRBV12-3/TRBV12-4
d_gene: -
j_gene: TRBJ1-4
CDR3aa: CASSFGGENEKLFF
CDR3nt: TGTGCCAGCAGTTTTGGGGGAGAAAATGAAAAACTGTTTTTT

abundance: -
v_gene: TRBV11-3
d_gene: -
j_gene: TRBJ2-2
CDR3aa: CASSLGQLLTGELFF
CDR3nt: TGTGCCAGCAGCTTAGGGCAGCTTCTCACCGGGGAGCTGTTTTTT

abundance: many
v_gene: TRBV7-6
d_gene: TRBD2
j_gene: TRBJ2-1
CDR3aa: CASSLSSGSYNEQFF
CDR3nt: TGTGCCAGCAGCTTATCCAGCGGGAGCTACAATGAGCAGTTCTTC

abundance: few
v_gene: TRBV6-1
d_gene: -
j_gene: TRBJ2-2
CDR3aa: CASRGNRNTGELFF
CDR3nt: TGTGCCAGCAGAGGCAACCGGAACACCGGGGAGCTGTTTTTT

abundance: few
v_gene: TRBV30
d_gene: TRBD2
j_gene: TRBJ2-1
CDR3aa: CAWSVRGGSTNEQFF
CDR3nt: TGTGCCTGGAGTGTACGCGGCGGGAGCACCAATGAGCAGTTCTTC

abundance: medium-sized
v_gene: TRBV7-9
d_gene: TRBD1
j_gene: TRBJ1-2
CDR3aa: CASSLGQGSYGYTF
CDR3nt: TGTGCCAGCAGCTTGGGACAGGGCTCCTATGGCTACACCTTC

abundance: medium-sized
v_gene: TRBV11-3
d_gene: -
j_gene: TRBJ1-2
CDR3aa: CASSLESGSSYTF
CDR3nt: TGTGCCAGCAGCCTAGAGTCCGGCAGCAGTTACACCTTC

abundance: -
v_gene: TRBV6-4
d_gene: -
j_gene: TRBJ2-2
CDR3aa: CASSDSLSGTGELFF
CDR3nt: TGTGCCAGCAGTGACTCTTTGTCTGGCACCGGGGAGCTGTTTTTT

abundance: -
v_gene: TRBV30
d_gene: -
j_gene: TRBJ2-2
CDR3aa: CAWSLTGELFF
CDR3nt: TGTGCCTGGAGCCTAACCGGGGAGCTGTTTTTT

abundance: -
v_gene: TRBV5-1
d_gene: TRBD1
j_gene: TRBJ1-2
CDR3aa: CASSLATGDNYGYTF
CDR3nt: TGCGCCAGCAGCTTGGCGACAGGGGATAACTATGGCTACACCTTC

abundance: -
v_gene: TRBV2
d_gene: -
j_gene: TRBJ1-5
CDR3aa: CASSRDTNQPQHF
CDR3nt: TGTGCCAGCAGTCGGGACACCAATCAGCCCCAGCATTTT

abundance: few
v_gene: TRBV5-1
d_gene: TRBD1
j_gene: TRBJ1-1
CDR3aa: CASSNRQGNTEAFF
CDR3nt: TGCGCCAGCAGCAACAGACAGGGGAACACTGAAGCTTTCTTT

abundance: once
v_gene: TRBV6-2/TRBV6-3
d_gene: TRBD1
j_gene: TRBJ2-2
CDR3aa: CASSYGTGDTVELFF
CDR3nt: TGTGCCAGCAGCTACGGGACAGGGGACACCGTGGAGCTGTTTTTT